This T cell receptor beta chain appears in the sequencing data of a study of T cells in Graves' hyperthyroidism and ophthalmopathy. Study conclusions and caveats: Blood also showed most of the thyroid clonotypes that were expanded above 0.001. The model's output predicted ophthalmopathy at a median of 6.5 months prior to onset.

RNA transcripts provided the source from which TCR beta CDR3 regions were amplified. A first-round RT-PCR of the TCR CDR3 used the HTBI primer set. TCRdb itself ran the multiplex PCR reads through MiXCR, one entry per CDR3 protein. The sample has about 400,000 distinct CDR3 sequences, 15% to 17% seen once. This clonotype has a handful of counts. Its antigen is currently unknown. Trimming removed 0 bases at V and 8 bases at J, with 14 bases between. This CDR3 region has 15 residues. The germline V gene has CDR1 LGHDT and CDR2 YNNKEL (reference sequence). A sample of blood taken at first hyperthyroidism diagnosis preceded any ophthalmopathy symptoms.

The sequence came from a young woman with Graves' hyperthyroidism that later progressed to Graves' ophthalmopathy. The sample taken for sequencing was blood. The chain carries TRBV3-1 and TRBJ2-1; D gene unclear. CDR3 DNA sequence: TGTGCCAGCAGCCAAGAGGGCCTGATGAGCGATGAGCAGTTCTTC. This codes for CASSQEGLMSDEQFF.